A single sample gave rise to the 3 T cell receptor beta chains below, sequenced in a study of T-cell memory formation after mild COVID-19 (dated by TCRdb to the early 2020s). Libraries were constructed by 5' RACE. The sequencing machine was an Illumina NovaSeq 6000. TCRdb took the public reads, trimmed them with fastp at Q25, ran MiXCR for clone calling and kept in-frame beta chains. Each entry merges the rows of one CDR3 protein and shows their most common DNA and genes. The sample has about 110,000 distinct CDR3 sequences on record, roughly a sixth of them singletons. Roughly 6% of the sample goes to the ten largest clones. The sample was PBMCs or a T cell subset sorted from them (not recorded which). Every receptor here comes from a man aged 18 to 29 who had mild COVID-19 (a few samples of this study predate the infection). The sample titles of this study are shuffled in the database, so cell type and time point are left out; the donor was told from shared clones.

V and J are TRBV5-1 and TRBJ1-6, with D maybe TRBD1 (6 bases). V shed 4 bases and J shed 4 bases, with 9 bases lying between them. Looked up from germline, CDR1 is SGHRS and CDR2 is YFSETQ. The CDR3 contains 14 residues. CDR3 nucleotide sequence: TGCGCCAGCAGCCCTCAGGGGTATAATTCACCCCTCCACTTT. Residues: CASSPQGYNSPLHF. The full variable domain, with the rest looked up from reference TRBV5-1 and TRBJ1-6, is KAGVTQTPRYLIKTRGQQVTLSCSPISGHRSVSWYQQTPGQGLQFLFEYFSETQRNKGNFPGRFSGRQFSNSRSEMNVSTLELGDSALYLCASSPQGYNSPLHFGNGTRLTVT.

The chain links TRBV4-1 to TRBJ1-1; D gene ambiguous. Deletions cut 1 base from V and 1 base from J, with 10 bases between. The CDR3 is 15 amino acids. The V gene's germline CDR1 is MGHRA and CDR2 YSYEKL. CDR3: CASSQGENTNTEAFF. For the CDR3, the DNA is TGCGCCAGCAGCCAAGGGGAGAACACGAACACTGAAGCTTTCTTT.

The rearrangement joins TRBV23-1 to TRBJ2-3; tentatively, D is TRBD2 (6 bases). TRBV23-1 is reported as an ORF; its role is uncertain. The CDR3 is 14 residues long. Trimming left V 11 bases short and J 4 bases short, with 19 bases between. The CDR3 region has the DNA TGCGCCGCACGGGGGAACCAGGGTTCAGATACGCAGTATTTT. This sequence encodes CAARGNQGSDTQYF.